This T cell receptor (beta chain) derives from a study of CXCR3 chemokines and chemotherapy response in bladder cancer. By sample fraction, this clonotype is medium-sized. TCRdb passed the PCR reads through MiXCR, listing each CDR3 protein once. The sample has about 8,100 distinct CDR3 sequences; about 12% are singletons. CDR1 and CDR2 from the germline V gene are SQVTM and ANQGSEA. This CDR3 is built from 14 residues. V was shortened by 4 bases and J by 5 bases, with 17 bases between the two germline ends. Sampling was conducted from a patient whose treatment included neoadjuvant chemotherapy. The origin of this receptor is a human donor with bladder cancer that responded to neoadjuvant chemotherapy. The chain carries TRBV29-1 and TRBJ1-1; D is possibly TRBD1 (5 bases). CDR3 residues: CSVVGDVEGTEAFF. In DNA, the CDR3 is TGCAGCGTTGTGGGGGACGTGGAGGGAACTGAAGCTTTCTTT.